One TCR beta chain is described in this entry. Authors' data handling: Amplified reference gene primers provided the basis for estimating nucleated cell counts. TCRdb's copy holds only in-frame clones and misses some; the assay was immunoSEQ multiplex PCR. For V, J and clone size, that table is used; D and trimming come from the DNA. This sample has 250,000 to 350,000 clones, with around 87% found just once. CDR1 is SGHKS, CDR2 YYEKEE, per germline (reference sequence). This CDR3 is 14 amino acids long. V was clipped by 0 bases and J by 3 bases, with 10 bases between them. The data were obtained in a study of blood T cell repertoires in COVID-19. Turning to the study itself: Some COVID-19 samples were acute and others convalescent; all came from the United States, Italy and Spain. Sources were T cells, B-cell-depleted T cells, or PBMCs; the material itself was cDNA or gDNA.

This sequence was found in a woman in her forties or fifties who had recovered from COVID-19. The sample consisted of peripheral blood. The J gene is TRBJ2-7, the V gene TRBV5-5; D not certain. In DNA form, the CDR3 reads TGTGCCAGCAGCTTGGGAACAGCCTTCTACGAGCAGTACTTC. This encodes CASSLGTAFYEQYF.